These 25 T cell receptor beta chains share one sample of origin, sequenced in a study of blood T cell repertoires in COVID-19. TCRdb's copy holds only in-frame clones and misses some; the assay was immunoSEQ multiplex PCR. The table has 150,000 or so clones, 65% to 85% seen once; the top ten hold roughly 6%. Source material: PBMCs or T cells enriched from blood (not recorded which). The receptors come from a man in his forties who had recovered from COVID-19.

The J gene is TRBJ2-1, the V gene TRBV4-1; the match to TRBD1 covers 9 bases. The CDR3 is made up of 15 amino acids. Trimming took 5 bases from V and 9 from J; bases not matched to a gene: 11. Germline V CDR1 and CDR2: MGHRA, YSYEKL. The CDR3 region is CASSSLTGGAGEQFF. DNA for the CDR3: TGCGCCAGCAGCTCCCTGACAGGGGGGGCTGGTGAGCAGTTCTTC.

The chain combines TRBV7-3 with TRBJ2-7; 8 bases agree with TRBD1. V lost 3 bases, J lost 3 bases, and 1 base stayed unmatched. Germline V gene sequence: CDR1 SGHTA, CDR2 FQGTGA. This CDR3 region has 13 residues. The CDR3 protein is CASSFGQGYEQYF. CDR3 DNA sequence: TGTGCCAGCAGCTTTGGACAGGGCTACGAGCAGTACTTC.

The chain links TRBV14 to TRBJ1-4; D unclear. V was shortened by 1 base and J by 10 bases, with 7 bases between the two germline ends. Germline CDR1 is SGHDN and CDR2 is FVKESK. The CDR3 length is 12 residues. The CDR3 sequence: CASSQVRGKLFF. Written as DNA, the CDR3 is TGTGCCAGCAGCCAAGTTCGAGGAAAACTGTTTTTT.

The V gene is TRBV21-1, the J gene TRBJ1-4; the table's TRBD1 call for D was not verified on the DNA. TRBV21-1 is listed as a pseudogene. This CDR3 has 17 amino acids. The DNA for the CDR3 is TGTGCCAGCAGCAAAGTGGGCAGTAACAAAACTAATGAAAAACTGTTTTTT. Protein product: CASSKVGSNKTNEKLFF.

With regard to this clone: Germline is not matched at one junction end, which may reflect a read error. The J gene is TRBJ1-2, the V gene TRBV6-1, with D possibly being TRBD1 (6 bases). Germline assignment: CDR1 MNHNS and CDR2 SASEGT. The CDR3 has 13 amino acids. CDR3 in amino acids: CASSENGGRTGAF. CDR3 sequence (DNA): TGTGCCAGCAGTGAAAACGGGGGGCGGACCGGGGCCTTC.

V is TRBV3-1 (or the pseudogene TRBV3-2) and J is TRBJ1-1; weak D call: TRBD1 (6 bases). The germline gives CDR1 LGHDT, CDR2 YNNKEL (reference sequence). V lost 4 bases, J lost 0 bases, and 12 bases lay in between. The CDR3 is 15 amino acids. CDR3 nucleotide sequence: TGTGCCAGCAGCCCAGGACAGTTCATGAACACTGAAGCTTTCTTT. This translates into CASSPGQFMNTEAFF.

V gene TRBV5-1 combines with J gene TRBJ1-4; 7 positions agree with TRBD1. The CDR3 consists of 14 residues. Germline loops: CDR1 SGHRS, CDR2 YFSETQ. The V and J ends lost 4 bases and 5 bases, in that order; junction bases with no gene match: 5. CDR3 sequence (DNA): TGCGCCAGCAGCCATCAGGACAGGAATGAAAAACTGTTTTTT. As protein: CASSHQDRNEKLFF.

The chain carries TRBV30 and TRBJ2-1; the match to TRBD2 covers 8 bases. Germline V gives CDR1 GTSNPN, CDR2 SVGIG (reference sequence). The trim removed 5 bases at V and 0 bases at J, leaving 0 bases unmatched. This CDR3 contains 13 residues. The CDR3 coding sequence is TGTGCCTGGCGGGGGGGCTCCTACAATGAGCAGTTCTTC. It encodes CAWRGGSYNEQFF.

CDR3 amino acids: CASSFIDPRTLHF. The CDR3 DNA sequence: TGTGCCAGCAGTTTCATCGACCCGCGGACCCTCCACTTT. The chain employs TRBV12-3 or TRBV12-4 and TRBJ1-6; D call uncertain. With 3 bases removed from V and 14 bases from J, the gap between germline ends came to 14 bases. This CDR3 has 13 residues.

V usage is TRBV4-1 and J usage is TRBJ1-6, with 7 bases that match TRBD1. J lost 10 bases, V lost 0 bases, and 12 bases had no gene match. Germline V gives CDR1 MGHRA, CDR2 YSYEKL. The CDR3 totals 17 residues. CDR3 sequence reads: CASSQDQGQRGGSPLHF. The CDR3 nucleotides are TGCGCCAGCAGCCAAGATCAGGGACAGAGAGGAGGATCACCCCTCCACTTT.

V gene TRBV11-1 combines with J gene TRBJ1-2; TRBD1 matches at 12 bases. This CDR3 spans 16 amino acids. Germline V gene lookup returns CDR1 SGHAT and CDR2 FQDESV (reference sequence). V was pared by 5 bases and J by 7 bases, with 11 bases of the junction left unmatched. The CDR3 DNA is TGTGCCAGCAGCCCGCGGGACAGGGGGCCTTTGGGTGGCTACACCTTC. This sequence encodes CASSPRDRGPLGGYTF.

In nucleotides, the CDR3 is TGCGCCAGCAGCCCCCGAGGGTGGGCCCATGGCTACACCTTC. The encoded protein is CASSPRGWAHGYTF. The V and J genes are TRBV5-1 and TRBJ1-2; D unresolved. The V end lost 4 bases, the J end lost 6 bases, and 16 bases lay between the germline ends. CDR1 SGHRS and CDR2 YFSETQ come from the germline V gene. The CDR3 length is 14 residues.

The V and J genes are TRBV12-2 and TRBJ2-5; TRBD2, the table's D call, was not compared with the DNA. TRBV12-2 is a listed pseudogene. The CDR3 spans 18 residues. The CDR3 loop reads CASRWRGGALWFQETQYF. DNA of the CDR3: TGTGCAAGTCGCTGGCGAGGGGGGGCCCTTTGGTTCCAAGAGACCCAGTACTTC.

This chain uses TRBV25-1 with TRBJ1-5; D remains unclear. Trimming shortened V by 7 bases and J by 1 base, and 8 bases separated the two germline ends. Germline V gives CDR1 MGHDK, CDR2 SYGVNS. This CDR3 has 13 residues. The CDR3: CASTLFSNQPQHF. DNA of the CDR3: TGTGCCAGCACTCTTTTCAGCAATCAGCCCCAGCATTTT. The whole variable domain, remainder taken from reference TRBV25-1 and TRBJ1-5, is EADIYQTPRYLVIGTGKKITLECSQTMGHDKMYWYQQDPGMELHLIHYSYGVNSTEKGDLSSESTVSRIRTEHFPLTLESARPSHTSQYLCASTLFSNQPQHFGDGTRLSIL.

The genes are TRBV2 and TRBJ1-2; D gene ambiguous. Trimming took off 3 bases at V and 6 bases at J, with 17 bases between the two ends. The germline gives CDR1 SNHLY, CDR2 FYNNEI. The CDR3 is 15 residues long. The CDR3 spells CASSDVGLLADGYTF. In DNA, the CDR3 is TGTGCCAGCAGTGACGTGGGCCTCCTTGCCGATGGCTACACCTTC.

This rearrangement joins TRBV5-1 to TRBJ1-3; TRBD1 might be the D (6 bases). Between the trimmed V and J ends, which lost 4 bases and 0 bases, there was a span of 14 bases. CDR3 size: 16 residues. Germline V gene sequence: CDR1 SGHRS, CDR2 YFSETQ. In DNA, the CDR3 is TGCGCCAGCAGCCCACGGACAGTTAGCTCTGGAAACACCATATATTTT. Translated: CASSPRTVSSGNTIYF.

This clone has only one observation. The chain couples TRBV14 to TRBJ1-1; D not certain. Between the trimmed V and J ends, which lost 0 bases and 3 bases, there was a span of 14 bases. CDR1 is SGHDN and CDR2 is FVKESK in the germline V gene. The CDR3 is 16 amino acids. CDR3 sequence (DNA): TGTGCCAGCAGCCAAGATAGGTACTATTTAGACACTGAAGCTTTCTTT. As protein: CASSQDRYYLDTEAFF.

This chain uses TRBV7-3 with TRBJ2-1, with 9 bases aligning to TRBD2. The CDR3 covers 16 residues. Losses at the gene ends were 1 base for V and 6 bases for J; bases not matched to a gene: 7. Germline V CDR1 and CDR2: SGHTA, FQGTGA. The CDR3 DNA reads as TGTGCCAGCAGCTTAAGTGGGCGGGGGGGCCCCAATGAGCAGTTCTTC. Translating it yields CASSLSGRGGPNEQFF.

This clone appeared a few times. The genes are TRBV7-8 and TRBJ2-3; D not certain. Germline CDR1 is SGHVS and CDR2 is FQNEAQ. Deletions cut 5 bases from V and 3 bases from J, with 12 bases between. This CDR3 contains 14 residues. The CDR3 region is CASSPFSSTDTQYF. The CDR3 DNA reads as TGTGCCAGCAGCCCCTTTAGCAGTACAGATACGCAGTATTTT.

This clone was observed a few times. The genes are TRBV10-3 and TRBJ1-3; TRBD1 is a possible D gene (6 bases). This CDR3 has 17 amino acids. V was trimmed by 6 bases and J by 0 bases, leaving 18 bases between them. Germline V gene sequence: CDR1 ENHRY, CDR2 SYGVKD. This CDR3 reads CAIRDPDRAYSGNTIYF. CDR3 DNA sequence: TGTGCCATCAGAGATCCGGACAGAGCCTACTCTGGAAACACCATATATTTT.

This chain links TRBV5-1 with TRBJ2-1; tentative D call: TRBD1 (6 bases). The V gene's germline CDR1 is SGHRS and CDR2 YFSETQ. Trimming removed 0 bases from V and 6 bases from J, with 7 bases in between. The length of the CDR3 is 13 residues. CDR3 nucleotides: TGCGCCAGCAGCTTGGACAGGGCCAATGAGCAGTTCTTC. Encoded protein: CASSLDRANEQFF.

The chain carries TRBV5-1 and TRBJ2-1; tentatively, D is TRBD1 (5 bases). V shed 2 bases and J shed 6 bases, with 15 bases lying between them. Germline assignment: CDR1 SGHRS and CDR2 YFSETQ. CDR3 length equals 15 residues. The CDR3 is CASSFGSRTSNEQFF. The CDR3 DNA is TGCGCCAGCAGCTTCGGGTCCCGGACAAGCAATGAGCAGTTCTTC.

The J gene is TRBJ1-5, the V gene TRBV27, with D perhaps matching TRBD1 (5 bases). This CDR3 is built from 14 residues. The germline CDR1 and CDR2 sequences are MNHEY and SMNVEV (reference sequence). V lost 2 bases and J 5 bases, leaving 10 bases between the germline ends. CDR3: CASSLLSGYQPQHF. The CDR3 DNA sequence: TGTGCCAGCAGTTTACTTTCAGGGTATCAGCCCCAGCATTTT.

CDR3 nucleotides: TGTGCCAGCAGCGTAGGCGGGACTAGCGGGCTATATACGCAGTATTTT. This sequence encodes CASSVGGTSGLYTQYF. This chain links TRBV9 with TRBJ2-3, with 12 bases identical to TRBD2. Trimming cost V 0 bases and J 7 bases; bases outside gene matches: 6. The CDR3 runs 16 residues. The germline V gene encodes CDR1 SGDLS and CDR2 YYNGEE.

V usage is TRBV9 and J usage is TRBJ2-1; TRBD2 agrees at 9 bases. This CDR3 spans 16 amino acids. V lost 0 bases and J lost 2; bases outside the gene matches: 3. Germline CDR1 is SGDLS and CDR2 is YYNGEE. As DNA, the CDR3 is TGTGCCAGCAGCGTAGAATCTAGCGGGGCCTACAATGAGCAGTTCTTC. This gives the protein CASSVESSGAYNEQFF.